This is a list of T cell receptor beta chains from one sample in a study of naive and memory T cell subsets. TCRdb redid the calling of the 5' RACE reads with MiXCR, one entry per CDR3 protein. The sample includes about 57,000 distinct CDR3 sequences, under 10% of them seen just once. The origin of the receptors is a female donor in good health. Each CDR3 is given with its conserved first and last residue.

length	V	J	CDR3
14	TRBV2	TRBJ1-4	CASRLQGAREKLFF
15	TRBV20-1	TRBJ1-2	CSARELDRDAGGYTF
14	TRBV5-1	TRBJ2-3	CASSLEQARDTQYF
14	TRBV5-4	TRBJ2-5	CASSLTGMEETQYF
12	TRBV7-2	TRBJ1-1	CASSLKPTEAFF
14	TRBV5-1	TRBJ1-1	CASSRPSGGTEAFF
11	TRBV12-3/TRBV12-4	TRBJ1-2	CASSARYGYTF
14	TRBV7-2	TRBJ1-1	CASRVGQLNTEAFF
13	TRBV30	TRBJ1-3	CAWSVGPADTIYF
15	TRBV7-9	TRBJ2-5	CASSLSPGGAETQYF
14	TRBV9	TRBJ2-4	CASSAPTGLNIQYF
15	TRBV7-8	TRBJ2-5	CASRPLRVPKETQYF
17	TRBV6-6	TRBJ1-1	CASSTPLSSGEHTEAFF
15	TRBV20-1	TRBJ1-4	CSARDITGTNEKLFF
14	TRBV10-3	TRBJ2-3	CAISGDRGSDTQYF
11	TRBV27	TRBJ1-4	CASGTGEKLFF
13	TRBV9	TRBJ1-6	CASSVSSHSPLHF
16	TRBV5-1	TRBJ1-1	CASSLGRTGLRTEAFF
11	TRBV28	TRBJ1-6	CASSRTKPLHF
13	TRBV6-5	TRBJ2-1	CAVLAGHDNEQFF
15	TRBV11-2	TRBJ2-3	CASSQRWGGPDTQYF
15	TRBV6-5	TRBJ2-7	CASRLRGQGTYEQYF
14	TRBV13	TRBJ2-7	CASSFRDRAYEQYF
15	TRBV5-1	TRBJ2-3	CASSSLSGGVNTQYF
18	TRBV7-2	TRBJ2-3	CASSRRRDGTGRTDTQYF
14	TRBV2	TRBJ2-7	CASSRQQSSYEQYF
17	TRBV4-3	TRBJ2-7	CASSQDLTGEVLYEQYF
17	TRBV12-3/TRBV12-4	TRBJ2-7	CASSLGRLGRTAYEQYF
15	TRBV19	TRBJ2-6	CASSPISSGANVLTF
12	TRBV20-1	TRBJ2-7	CSARDGDRLRYF
13	TRBV29-1	TRBJ2-5	CSVEGGAQETQYF
12	TRBV14	TRBJ1-2	CASSWGEYGYTF
13	TRBV7-2	TRBJ1-2	CASSLQANYGYTF
14	TRBV19	TRBJ2-3	CASMGRANTDTQYF
13	TRBV20-1	TRBJ2-5	CSAPPRGDETQYF
13	TRBV18	TRBJ1-5	CASSPQGTWPQHF
14	TRBV4-3	TRBJ1-2	CASSQMRGPYGYTF
13	TRBV6-5	TRBJ1-3	CATALAVGNTIYF
14	TRBV7-2	TRBJ2-7	CASSSYLSSYEQYF
14	TRBV15	TRBJ2-3	CATSRSGGTDTQYF
12	TRBV6-2/TRBV6-3	TRBJ1-1	CASSYANTEAFF
17	TRBV6-5	TRBJ2-3	CASSTRGSGGFTDTQYF
11	TRBV10-3	TRBJ1-2	CAHSTGFGYTF
16	TRBV28	TRBJ1-5	CASTPPKGTGDQPQHF
13	TRBV7-9	TRBJ1-1	CASSLQVNTEAFF
18	TRBV14	TRBJ2-3	CASSQDGLRIRCTDTQYF
13	TRBV2	TRBJ2-3	CASSNRQPDTQYF
14	TRBV20-1	TRBJ2-3	CSAGAGVLVDTQYF
15	TRBV12-3/TRBV12-4	TRBJ2-3	CASSFAGTSTDTQYF
17	TRBV18	TRBJ2-3	CASSPRLTRTRTDTQYF
15	TRBV7-2	TRBJ2-1	CASSSQTGTSDEQFF
12	TRBV7-9	TRBJ1-1	CASSQGSPEAFF
16	TRBV6-5	TRBJ1-3	CASSYSTRTGLNTIYF
14	TRBV14	TRBJ1-1	CASSQGGAGGEAFF
16	TRBV29-1	TRBJ2-6	CSVESAGRSGANVLTF
17	TRBV6-2/TRBV6-3	TRBJ2-7	CASRKILRGDRVNEQYF
14	TRBV20-1	TRBJ2-5	CSARVMGSEETQYF
13	TRBV9	TRBJ2-2	CASSVGAGGRLFF
16	TRBV30	TRBJ1-1	CAWSKNRGRVVAEAFF